One TCR beta chain is described in this entry. This CDR3 comprises 15 residues. In germline, CDR1 is SGHAT, CDR2 FQNNGV. V was trimmed by 0 bases and J by 3 bases, leaving 8 bases between them. The sample is drawn from a study of radiation and T cells in renal cell carcinoma. The repertoire was sequenced with immunoSEQ multiplex PCR; TCRdb's copy has only in-frame clones and lacks some. This table holds approximately 29,000 clones, around 85% found once. Sample time point: blood 4 weeks post-SBRT, at nephrectomy. As to treatment: 15 Gy SBRT to primary tumor, nephrectomy 4 weeks later. The sequences come from blood, collected from a patient whose treatment included radiotherapy and nephrectomy. The chain joins TRBV11-2 to TRBJ2-2, with D perhaps matching TRBD2 (5 bases). This sequence originates from a man aged 55 to 69 with renal cell carcinoma. The CDR3 region is CASSLDRGYTGELFF. As DNA, the CDR3 is TGTGCCAGCAGCTTAGATCGAGGGTACACCGGGGAGCTGTTTTTT.